The rows below give T cell receptor beta chains drawn from one sample of a study of identical twins' blood T cells. In TCRdb, the 5' RACE reads were re-called with MiXCR into one record per CDR3 protein. The data show 350,000 to 450,000 distinct CDR3 sequences, roughly 27% seen once. The sequenced material came from PBMCs. The receptor set was obtained from a woman aged 18 to 55 in good health. The conserved cysteine and the conserved F or W are not part of the CDR3 here. Clone size is shown for a subset of rows, as once, few, many or a class of expanded clone.

size: .; V: TRBV7-9; J: TRBJ1-3; CDR3: ASSWGGQGQGFGNAIY
size: .; V: TRBV18; J: TRBJ1-4; CDR3: ASSRGREVEKLF
size: .; V: TRBV5-1; J: TRBJ1-1; CDR3: ASSLVAGSPTTEAF
size: few; V: TRBV29-1; J: TRBJ2-2; CDR3: SVETGSGTGELF
size: few; V: TRBV29-1; J: TRBJ1-1; CDR3: SVEEIRDTEAF
size: many; V: TRBV29-1; J: TRBJ2-1; CDR3: SVAFGGHSYNEQF
size: .; V: TRBV20-1; J: TRBJ2-1; CDR3: SASYGPYNEQF
size: .; V: TRBV6-6; J: TRBJ1-2; CDR3: ASTRGQGGLYGYT
size: .; V: TRBV3-1; J: TRBJ2-1; CDR3: ANSQTRLAGYYNEQF
size: .; V: TRBV5-1; J: TRBJ1-1; CDR3: ATRQGGYTEAF
size: few; V: TRBV29-1; J: TRBJ2-3; CDR3: SVVPRGTADTQY
size: few; V: TRBV29-1; J: TRBJ2-7; CDR3: SVVQGSYEQY
size: few; V: TRBV6-6; J: TRBJ2-5; CDR3: ASNRAWARGETQY
size: many; V: TRBV11-2; J: TRBJ1-1; CDR3: ASSLRFQGRTEAF
size: few; V: TRBV2; J: TRBJ1-5; CDR3: ASTQRTDSTQPQH
size: few; V: TRBV6-5; J: TRBJ2-4; CDR3: ASRTSSNIQY
size: .; V: TRBV20-1; J: TRBJ1-1; CDR3: SATQGANTEAF
size: .; V: TRBV18; J: TRBJ1-2; CDR3: ASSRDQDGYT
size: .; V: TRBV14; J: TRBJ2-1; CDR3: ASSQGGRGASSYNEQF
size: .; V: TRBV11-2; J: TRBJ1-1; CDR3: ASSSWPLGAMNTEAF
size: .; V: TRBV10-3; J: TRBJ2-7; CDR3: AISEQGMVYSYEQY
size: .; V: TRBV6-5; J: TRBJ2-3; CDR3: ASSYSSGALKGGWDTDTQY
size: few; V: TRBV6-6; J: TRBJ2-3; CDR3: ASSYSGSTDTQY
size: few; V: TRBV29-1; J: TRBJ2-2; CDR3: SVQGGSGELF
size: few; V: TRBV19; J: TRBJ1-1; CDR3: ASSKGMNTEAF
size: few; V: TRBV28; J: TRBJ2-7; CDR3: ASSPGGSSYEQY
size: many; V: TRBV18; J: TRBJ1-1; CDR3: ASSPRLTEAF
size: .; V: TRBV20-1; J: TRBJ2-2; CDR3: SARHLNTGELF
size: few; V: TRBV19; J: TRBJ1-2; CDR3: ASSIGQRTFYGYT
size: many; V: TRBV5-1; J: TRBJ1-3; CDR3: ASSLVPDSGNTIY
size: .; V: TRBV19; J: TRBJ1-5; CDR3: ASGGDQPQH
size: .; V: TRBV11-1; J: TRBJ1-3; CDR3: ASSAVGSGNTIY
size: .; V: TRBV15; J: TRBJ1-1; CDR3: ATSGRDLRSNTEAF
size: many; V: TRBV7-2; J: TRBJ1-5; CDR3: ASSRVGGPYSNQPQH
size: .; V: TRBV9; J: TRBJ2-3; CDR3: ASSPAGGLLDTQY
size: few; V: TRBV20-1; J: TRBJ1-6; CDR3: SAPSSGGVNSPLH
size: .; V: TRBV20-1; J: TRBJ2-7; CDR3: SARKGLAGHEQY
size: few; V: TRBV7-9; J: TRBJ2-3; CDR3: ASNNNPGGRTDTQY
size: few; V: TRBV12-3/TRBV12-4; J: TRBJ2-5; CDR3: ASMGLAGETQY
size: many; V: TRBV7-9; J: TRBJ2-2; CDR3: ASSPKGAGGPEELF
size: .; V: TRBV20-1; J: TRBJ1-6; CDR3: SASTAGQGSPLH
size: .; V: TRBV6-1; J: TRBJ2-7; CDR3: ASRARLAGVSYEQY